The T cell receptor beta chain under discussion was sequenced for a study of T cell repertoires in cytomegalovirus infection. The CDR3 contains 13 residues. CDR1 SNHLY and CDR2 FYNNEI come from the germline V gene. J was trimmed by 4 bases and V by 6 bases; bases with no gene match: 5. This clonotype was picked up a small number of times. TCRdb independently ran MiXCR on the reads; one entry per CDR3 protein. This sample has about 200,000 distinct CDR3 sequences, with roughly 9.8% found just once. Material: PBMCs. The chain recombines TRBV2 with TRBJ1-1; 7 bases fit TRBD1. The source is a human donor in good health (CMV status not recorded). Some clones in this sample may be carry-over from other donors' samples. Here the CDR3 reads CASRDRVSTEAFF. CDR3 coding DNA: TGTGCCAGCAGAGACAGGGTTAGCACTGAAGCTTTCTTT.